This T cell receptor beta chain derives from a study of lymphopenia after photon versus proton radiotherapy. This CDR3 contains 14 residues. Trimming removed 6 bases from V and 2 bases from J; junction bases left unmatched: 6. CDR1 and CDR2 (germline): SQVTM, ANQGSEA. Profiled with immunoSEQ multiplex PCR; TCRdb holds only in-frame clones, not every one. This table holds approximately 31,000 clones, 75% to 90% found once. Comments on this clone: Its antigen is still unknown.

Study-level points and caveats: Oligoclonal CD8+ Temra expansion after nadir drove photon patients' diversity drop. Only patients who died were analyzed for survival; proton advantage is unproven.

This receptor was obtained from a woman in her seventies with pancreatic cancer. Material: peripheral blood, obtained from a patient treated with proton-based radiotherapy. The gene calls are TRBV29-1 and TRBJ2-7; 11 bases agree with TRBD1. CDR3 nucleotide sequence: TGCAGCGTCGACTCGGACAGGGGGCCCTACGAGCAGTACTTC. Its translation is CSVDSDRGPYEQYF.